These 25 T cell receptor beta chains originate from one sample sequenced in a study of shared clonotypes between healthy human individuals. TCRdb's table, derived via immunoSEQ multiplex PCR, lists solely in-frame clones and lacks some. This sample has under 200,000 clones, with approximately 92% found just once. What was sequenced was naive CD4+ T cells sorted from blood. As for subset: CD45RA+ positively selected. The source of these receptors is a woman in her 30s in good health.

The CDR3 DNA reads as TGTGCCAGCAGATGGACAGGGGAGCACGAGCAGTACTTC. Protein sequence: CASRWTGEHEQYF. The chain employs TRBV28 and TRBJ2-7; 9 nucleotides align to TRBD1. CDR3 length: 13 amino acids. Germline-derived CDR1 and CDR2 are MDHEN and SYDVKM. V lost 6 bases to trimming and J lost 5 bases; unmatched junction nucleotides: 5.

The gene calls are TRBV6-1 and TRBJ2-7; D is undetermined. Per the germline V gene, CDR1 is MNHNS and CDR2 is SASEGT. This CDR3 region has 13 residues. Trimming cost V 2 bases and J 3 bases, with 8 bases left between them. DNA for the CDR3: TGTGCCAGCAGTGAATATAGCTTCTACGAGCAGTACTTC. Translating gives CASSEYSFYEQYF.

The genes are TRBV27 and TRBJ1-5; D gene ambiguous. Germline CDR1 MNHEY, CDR2 SMNVEV (reference sequence). This CDR3 region has 15 residues. V dropped 6 bases and J dropped 3 bases, with 15 bases sitting between them. CDR3 DNA sequence: TGTGCCAGCAGCCATTCGGCCCATTCCAATCAGCCCCAGCATTTT. Translating it yields CASSHSAHSNQPQHF.

The J gene is TRBJ2-5, the V gene TRBV27; 10 bases are a match to TRBD2. This CDR3 is built from 15 residues. Trimming removed 2 bases from V and 5 bases from J; junction bases left unmatched: 5. Germline assignment: CDR1 MNHEY and CDR2 SMNVEV (reference sequence). The CDR3 bases are TGTGCCAGCAGTTTAGCTAGCGGGAGTTCCGAGACCCAGTACTTC. This codes for CASSLASGSSETQYF.

The chain employs TRBV19 and TRBJ2-5; the D is unclear. The end of the DNA aligns better with TRBJ2-7, so the J call may be wrong. This CDR3 has 16 amino acids. CDR1 and CDR2 (germline): LNHDA, SQIVND (reference sequence). The CDR3 reads CASSYTSAPSSYEQYF. DNA for the CDR3: TGTGCCAGTAGCTATACAAGCGCGCCGAGCTCCTACGAGCAGTACTTC.

V gene TRBV5-1 combines with J gene TRBJ1-1; no clear D. V gave up 4 bases and J gave up 3 bases, with 10 bases separating them. CDR3 length: 13 residues. Germline values: CDR1 SGHRS, CDR2 YFSETQ. Here the CDR3 DNA reads TGCGCCAGCAGCGTGGCCTCTTACACTGAAGCTTTCTTT. Translation: CASSVASYTEAFF.

This chain uses TRBV5-1 with TRBJ1-2, with D perhaps matching TRBD1 (5 bases). Germline CDR1 SGHRS, CDR2 YFSETQ. The V end lost 4 bases, the J end lost 5 bases, and 12 bases lay between the germline ends. The CDR3 extends over 13 amino acids. The CDR3 nucleotides are TGCGCCAGCAGCGAACCGGGACCGTATGGCTACACCTTC. This translates into CASSEPGPYGYTF.

The rearrangement links TRBV9 to TRBJ2-7; 9 bases are shared with TRBD2. Germline CDR1 and CDR2: SGDLS and YYNGEE. This CDR3 has 16 amino acids. V lost 0 bases, J lost 1 base, and 5 bases stayed unmatched. Written as DNA, the CDR3 is TGTGCCAGCAGCGTAGGGTCCAGCGGGAGGTCCTACGAGCAGTACTTC. Translating gives CASSVGSSGRSYEQYF.

CDR3 DNA sequence: TGTGCCAGTATACGAGGACTAGCGGGAGCCTACGAGCAGTACTTC. Translation gives CASIRGLAGAYEQYF. This chain joins TRBV19 and TRBJ2-7, with 13 bases matching TRBD2. Germline V lookup: CDR1 LNHDA, CDR2 SQIVND (reference sequence). V was pared by 7 bases and J by 2 bases, with 5 bases of the junction left unmatched. CDR3 length: 15 residues. The variable domain in full, completed from reference TRBV19 and TRBJ2-7, reads DGGITQSPKYLFRKEGQNVTLSCEQNLNHDAMYWYRQDPGQGLRLIYYSQIVNDFQKGDIAEGYSVSREKKESFPLTVTSAQKNPTAFYLCASIRGLAGAYEQYFGPGTRLTVT.

The chain couples TRBV28 to TRBJ1-5, with D unresolved. Germline CDR1 and CDR2: MDHEN and SYDVKM. V lost 2 bases and J 7 bases, leaving 6 bases between the germline ends. The CDR3 has 12 amino acids. The CDR3 coding sequence is TGTGCCAGCAGTTTAAGTGCGCAGCCCCAGCATTTT. Protein product: CASSLSAQPQHF.

The chain has TRBV7-9 and TRBJ1-1; tentative D call: TRBD1 (5 bases). Germline V lookup: CDR1 SEHNR, CDR2 FQNEAQ (reference sequence). Trimming cost V 3 bases and J 6 bases, with 14 bases left between them. The CDR3 runs to 14 residues. DNA of the CDR3: TGTGCCAGCAGCTTTCACCAGGGTCGAGCTGAAGCTTTCTTT. It encodes CASSFHQGRAEAFF.

This clone showed up just a few times. Written as DNA, the CDR3 is TGTGCCAGTTCAATCGGACAGGCCTACGAGCAGTACTTC. Encoded protein: CASSIGQAYEQYF. V and J are TRBV19 and TRBJ2-7; 7 nucleotides align to TRBD1. Looked up from germline, CDR1 is LNHDA and CDR2 is SQIVND (reference sequence). The CDR3 runs 13 residues. V shed 8 bases, J shed 2 bases, and the junction held 6 bases outside the gene matches.

The CDR3 region has the DNA TGCAGCGTTGTAGAACCGGGACAGGGTACCTACGAGCAGTACTTC. Translating gives CSVVEPGQGTYEQYF. The V and J genes are TRBV29-1 and TRBJ2-7; TRBD1 matches 9 bases. The CDR3 consists of 15 residues. The junction had 9 bases not matched to a gene; V was cut back by 4 bases and J by 2 bases. Germline CDR1 SQVTM, CDR2 ANQGSEA.

This chain uses TRBV7-8 with TRBJ2-7, with D tentatively TRBD2 (5 bases). In germline, CDR1 is SGHVS, CDR2 FQNEAQ. This CDR3 comprises 14 residues. V was cut by 5 bases and J by 0 bases, with 11 bases left in between. CDR3: CASSARVSSYEQYF. The CDR3 coding sequence is TGTGCCAGCAGCGCGAGGGTAAGCTCCTACGAGCAGTACTTC.

This clone was counted a single time. The V and J genes are TRBV21-1 and TRBJ2-7; TRBD1 reflects the table's D call only, with no check against the DNA. TRBV21-1 is listed as a pseudogene. This CDR3 spans 13 amino acids. The CDR3, as DNA: TGTGCCAGCAGCCGAGACAGGGCCTACGAGCAGTACTTC. As protein: CASSRDRAYEQYF.

The V and J genes are TRBV6-6 and TRBJ2-7; 7 nucleotides align to TRBD2. The V gene end was trimmed by 8 bases and the J gene end by 2 bases; junction bases not matched to a gene: 3. CDR3 length: 12 residues. In germline, CDR1 is MNHNY, CDR2 SVGAGI (reference sequence). The CDR3 here is CASGRETYEQYF. CDR3 bases: TGTGCCAGCGGGCGGGAGACCTACGAGCAGTACTTC.

This clone has just one count. The chain is built from TRBV30 and TRBJ1-3, with D possibly TRBD1 on 5 matching bases. V lost 0 bases, J lost 0 bases, and 12 bases lay in between. The germline gives CDR1 GTSNPN, CDR2 SVGIG (reference sequence). The CDR3 contains 16 residues. The CDR3 DNA is TGTGCCTGGAGTGTAGGTGGGGGGGGCTCTGGAAACACCATATATTTT. Translating it yields CAWSVGGGGSGNTIYF.

This chain joins TRBV27 and TRBJ2-1, with unresolved D. The CDR3 has 14 amino acids. V gave up 6 bases and J gave up 4 bases, with 13 bases separating them. From germline, CDR1 is MNHEY and CDR2 SMNVEV (reference sequence). CDR3 sequence (DNA): TGTGCCAGCAGACCTCACCGGGTATACAATGAGCAGTTCTTC. This gives the protein CASRPHRVYNEQFF.

The chain couples TRBV29-1 to TRBJ2-1, with TRBD2 matching over 8 bases. The CDR3 contains 18 residues. In germline, CDR1 is SQVTM, CDR2 ANQGSEA. After removal of 2 bases from V and 7 bases from J, the junction contained 19 bases not matched to a gene. The CDR3 protein is CSVEKEWTSFVGGNEQFF. The CDR3 coding sequence is TGCAGCGTTGAAAAGGAGTGGACTAGCTTTGTCGGTGGGAATGAGCAGTTCTTC.

Only one count was recorded for this clone. This chain joins TRBV14 and TRBJ1-4; no firm D call. Deletions cut 0 bases from V and 8 bases from J, with 13 bases between. The CDR3 spans 15 residues. Germline CDR1 and CDR2: SGHDN and FVKESK. CDR3 sequence (DNA): TGTGCCAGCAGCCAAGAATCTGGGGTATACGAAAAACTGTTTTTT. As protein: CASSQESGVYEKLFF.

The chain links TRBV19 to TRBJ1-1; the D gene is possibly TRBD1 (5 bases). V shed 6 bases and J shed 6 bases, with 5 bases lying between them. The CDR3 is made up of 10 amino acids. Germline assignment: CDR1 LNHDA and CDR2 SQIVND (reference sequence). The CDR3 DNA reads as TGTGCCAGTAGGGGGCCTGAAGCTTTCTTT. It specifies CASRGPEAFF.

V usage is TRBV5-1 and J usage is TRBJ2-7; tentatively, D is TRBD2 (6 bases). The V end lost 5 bases, the J end lost 0 bases, and 12 bases lay between the germline ends. This CDR3 contains 14 residues. In germline, CDR1 is SGHRS, CDR2 YFSETQ. For the CDR3, the DNA is TGCGCCAGCAGTGTGGAGGAGGGCTCCTACGAGCAGTACTTC. This translates into CASSVEEGSYEQYF.

V usage is TRBV5-4 and J usage is TRBJ2-5; D is undetermined. V was pared by 0 bases and J by 3 bases, with 6 bases between. Looked up from germline, CDR1 is SGHNT and CDR2 is YYREEE (reference sequence). The CDR3 is 13 amino acids. The CDR3 region is CASSLGPEETQYF. The CDR3 DNA reads TGTGCCAGCAGCTTGGGGCCTGAAGAGACCCAGTACTTC.

The genes are TRBV30 and TRBJ1-1, with D uncertain. Trimming cost V 0 bases and J 10 bases, with 9 bases left between them. Germline CDR1 is GTSNPN and CDR2 is SVGIG (reference sequence). The CDR3 spans 11 residues. The CDR3 DNA sequence: TGTGCCTGGAGTGTCAGGCGGGGAGCTTTCTTT. It translates to CAWSVRRGAFF.

CDR3 DNA sequence: TGTGCCAGCAGCTTGGCGGCCCCCACCGGGGAGCTGTTTTTT. It encodes CASSLAAPTGELFF. The chain links TRBV5-4 to TRBJ2-2; D uncertain. Germline CDR1 is SGHNT and CDR2 is YYREEE (reference sequence). The CDR3 loop spans 14 amino acids. V was trimmed by 0 bases and J by 4 bases, leaving 7 bases between them.